The 24 T cell receptor beta chains below all came from one sample that was sequenced in a study of cytomegalovirus exposure and HLA in healthy donors. Primers: 60 Vbeta forward and 13 Jbeta reverse. Only in-frame clones appear in the TCRdb table, and some are missing; sequencing was by immunoSEQ multiplex PCR. The sample records just under 80,000 clones, 60% to 85% being singletons. Sequencing was performed on PBMCs. The receptors originated from a man aged 35 to 55 in good health and CMV-seronegative.

This sequence joins TRBV28 and TRBJ2-7; a weak D match, TRBD2 (6 bases). CDR3 length: 13 amino acids. Trimming removed 8 bases from V and 7 bases from J, with 18 bases in between. CDR1 is MDHEN, CDR2 SYDVKM, per germline. The CDR3 nucleotides are TGTGCCAGCGCTGGGGGAGGACGACGGGAGCAGTACTTC. It encodes CASAGGGRREQYF.

The chain has TRBV9 and TRBJ2-7, with 9 nucleotides matching TRBD1. The germline V gene encodes CDR1 SGDLS and CDR2 YYNGEE. Losses at the gene ends were 4 bases for V and 1 base for J; bases not matched to a gene: 6. The CDR3 sequence is 15 residues long. The CDR3 bases are TGTGCCAGCAGCCTAGACGGGACAGGGTCCTACGAGCAGTACTTC. It encodes CASSLDGTGSYEQYF.

The chain combines TRBV7-2 with TRBJ2-2, with 9 bases matching TRBD2. CDR1 is SGHTA and CDR2 is FQGNSA in the germline V gene. The CDR3 is 18 residues long. Trimming removed 0 bases from V and 2 bases from J; junction bases left unmatched: 7. The CDR3, as DNA: TGTGCCAGCAGCTTAGCCCCCACTAGCGGGTCCAACACCGGGGAGCTGTTTTTT. Amino acid sequence: CASSLAPTSGSNTGELFF.

This sequence joins TRBV29-1 and TRBJ1-2; 7 bases are a match to TRBD1. Germline CDR1 SQVTM, CDR2 ANQGSEA. The CDR3 extends over 14 amino acids. J was trimmed by 2 bases and V by 2 bases; bases with no gene match: 5. CDR3 amino acids: CSVEKQGPNYGYTF. The CDR3 coding sequence is TGCAGCGTTGAAAAACAGGGGCCGAACTATGGCTACACCTTC.

The rearrangement links TRBV28 to TRBJ2-3; 12 bases match TRBD2. The CDR3 runs 16 residues. The ends lost 5 bases at V and 2 bases at J; junction bases unmatched: 5. CDR1 MDHEN and CDR2 SYDVKM come from the germline V gene. CDR3 region: CASSVTSGGTTDTQYF. The CDR3 DNA sequence: TGTGCCAGCAGTGTGACTAGCGGGGGCACCACAGATACGCAGTATTTT.

In nucleotides, the CDR3 is TGTGCCAGCAGTAGGACAGGCGTTGGTATAACTAATGAAAAACTGTTTTTT. Translated, it gives CASSRTGVGITNEKLFF. The J gene is TRBJ1-4, the V gene TRBV4-2; 7 nucleotides agree with TRBD1. CDR1 and CDR2 from the germline V gene are LGHNA and YNFKEQ. CDR3 length: 17 residues. With 6 bases clipped from V and 1 base from J, the junction kept 11 bases outside the gene matches.

The chain employs TRBV19 and TRBJ1-1; 7 bases fit TRBD1. Unmatched junction bases numbered 17, after V lost 10 bases and J lost 3 bases. The CDR3 runs to 16 residues. Germline V lookup: CDR1 LNHDA, CDR2 SQIVND (reference sequence). The CDR3 bases are TGTGCCACCCCGCCCCCCCCCGACAGGGCGTACACTGAAGCTTTCTTT. As protein: CATPPPPDRAYTEAFF.

The J gene is TRBJ1-2, the V gene TRBV10-2; D not resolved. The CDR3 contains 11 residues. Germline V gene sequence: CDR1 WSHSY, CDR2 SAAADI. The V gene lost 3 bases and the J gene lost 4 bases, with 3 bases spanning the gap. CDR3 protein: CASSDGYGYTF. The CDR3 DNA sequence: TGCGCCAGCAGTGACGGCTATGGCTACACCTTC.

Here the CDR3 reads CASSLAGWAGSSYEQYF. CDR3 bases: TGTGCCAGCAGCTTAGCGGGCTGGGCGGGGAGCTCCTACGAGCAGTACTTC. The chain is built from TRBV7-2 and TRBJ2-7, with D possibly TRBD2 on 6 matching bases. Germline V gene sequence: CDR1 SGHTA, CDR2 FQGNSA. Trimming cost V 0 bases and J 0 bases, with 15 bases left between them. The CDR3 loop spans 17 amino acids. Looking up the rest from reference TRBV7-2 and TRBJ2-7 gives the full variable domain: GAGVSQSPSNKVTEKGKDVELRCDPISGHTALYWYRQSLGQGLEFLIYFQGNSAPDKSGLPSDRFSAERTGGSVSTLTIQRTQQEDSAVYLCASSLAGWAGSSYEQYFGPGTRLTVT.

Points on this clone: Other DNA sequences within the sample encode an identical CDR3. The J gene is TRBJ2-7, the V gene TRBV6-1, with 10 bases that match TRBD1. V shed 7 bases, J shed 2 bases, and the junction held 2 bases outside the gene matches. CDR3 length equals 13 residues. Per the germline V gene, CDR1 is MNHNS and CDR2 is SASEGT. CDR3 DNA sequence: TGTGCCAGCACCGGGACAGGGGCCTACGAGCAGTACTTC. Its protein product is CASTGTGAYEQYF.

The chain is built from TRBV9 and TRBJ1-2; no clear D. Per germline, CDR1 SGDLS and CDR2 YYNGEE. The CDR3 totals 15 residues. Trimming shortened V by 4 bases and J by 7 bases, and 20 bases separated the two germline ends. The CDR3 loop is CASSPSEGSSFGYTF. CDR3 DNA sequence: TGTGCCAGCAGCCCCAGCGAGGGCAGCTCATTTGGCTACACCTTC.

This clone was recorded once. The CDR3 loop reads CASSDGGLSYNEQFF. The CDR3 DNA reads as TGTGCCAGCAGTGATGGAGGGTTATCGTACAATGAGCAGTTCTTC. V is TRBV25-1 and J is TRBJ2-1; D may be TRBD2 (6 bases). The CDR3 sequence is 15 residues long. The germline CDR1 and CDR2 sequences are MGHDK and SYGVNS. With 3 bases removed from V and 4 bases from J, the gap between germline ends came to 13 bases.

This clone was recorded once. The rearrangement uses TRBV28 and TRBJ1-5, with TRBD1 matching 7 bases. Germline V gene sequence: CDR1 MDHEN, CDR2 SYDVKM. The CDR3 has 14 residues. The ends lost 6 bases at V and 5 bases at J; junction bases unmatched: 7. This CDR3 reads CASSKDRRDQPQHF. The CDR3 DNA reads as TGTGCCAGCAGCAAGGACAGGCGGGATCAGCCCCAGCATTTT.

This chain links TRBV5-1 with TRBJ2-7, with TRBD1 identical over 9 bases. There are 16 residues in the CDR3. Germline V gene sequence: CDR1 SGHRS, CDR2 YFSETQ. V was pared by 2 bases and J by 5 bases, with 11 bases of the junction left unmatched. The CDR3 DNA is TGCGCCAGCAGCTTAAGTCCGGGACAGGGTCCCCACGAGCAGTACTTC. It yields the protein CASSLSPGQGPHEQYF.

This clone was observed a handful of times. V gene TRBV25-1 combines with J gene TRBJ2-7, with D possibly matching TRBD1 (8 bases). CDR3 length equals 18 residues. V was trimmed by 4 bases and J by 2 bases, leaving 24 bases between them. Germline CDR1 reads MGHDK; CDR2 reads SYGVNS. The CDR3 bases are TGTGCCAGCAGTGGCCCAACAGGGGGGCCTAGCGGAGCCTACGAGCAGTACTTC. Its translation: CASSGPTGGPSGAYEQYF.

By sample share, this clone is medium-sized. The chain links TRBV7-9 to TRBJ2-1, with D tentatively TRBD1 (5 bases). The CDR3 spans 13 residues. Trimming took 8 bases from V and 3 from J, leaving 11 bases between them. Germline V CDR1 and CDR2: SEHNR, FQNEAQ (reference sequence). CDR3 sequence: CASRDRNYNEQFF. The CDR3 nucleotides read TGTGCCAGCCGAGACAGAAACTACAATGAGCAGTTCTTC.

CDR3 sequence reads: CASSSSGTDTQYF. The CDR3, as DNA: TGTGCCAGCAGTTCTAGCGGGACAGATACGCAGTATTTT. This chain joins TRBV7-9 and TRBJ2-3; TRBD2 matches 8 bases. This CDR3 region has 13 residues. In germline, CDR1 is SEHNR, CDR2 FQNEAQ (reference sequence). V lost 6 bases to trimming and J lost 3 bases; unmatched junction nucleotides: 2.

The chain uses TRBV7-2 and TRBJ2-7; 7 nucleotides match TRBD1. Looked up from germline, CDR1 is SGHTA and CDR2 is FQGNSA. J lost 0 bases, V lost 5 bases, and 13 bases had no gene match. The CDR3 length is 17 residues. This CDR3 is CASSLRQGRGDSYEQYF. The DNA for the CDR3 is TGTGCCAGCAGCCTACGACAGGGTAGAGGGGACTCCTACGAGCAGTACTTC.

The V and J genes are TRBV30 and TRBJ2-7, with TRBD1 identical over 7 bases. This CDR3 has 14 amino acids. Germline CDR1 reads GTSNPN; CDR2 reads SVGIG (reference sequence). V dropped 3 bases and J dropped 0; count of bases not matched to a gene: 5. The CDR3: CAWSIGGGSYEQYF. The CDR3, as DNA: TGTGCCTGGAGCATAGGGGGCGGCTCCTACGAGCAGTACTTC.

This rearrangement joins TRBV5-1 to TRBJ2-3, with D possibly matching TRBD2 (6 bases). The CDR3 is 15 amino acids. With 0 bases removed from V and 0 bases from J, the gap between germline ends came to 8 bases. Germline CDR1 is SGHRS and CDR2 is YFSETQ. The CDR3 DNA reads TGCGCCAGCAGCTTGGCAGGGACTAGCACAGATACGCAGTATTTT. As protein: CASSLAGTSTDTQYF.

This sequence joins TRBV7-9 and TRBJ2-1; D is unresolved. V gave up 1 base and J gave up 6 bases, with 10 bases separating them. CDR3 size: 14 residues. Germline CDR1 is SEHNR and CDR2 is FQNEAQ (reference sequence). DNA of the CDR3: TGTGCCAGCAGCTTAGGAGGAGCACGCAATGAGCAGTTCTTC. Encoded protein: CASSLGGARNEQFF. Looking up the rest from reference TRBV7-9 and TRBJ2-1 gives the full variable domain: DTGVSQNPRHKITKRGQNVTFRCDPISEHNRLYWYRQTLGQGPEFLTYFQNEAQLEKSRLLSDRFSAERPKGSFSTLEIQRTEQGDSAMYLCASSLGGARNEQFFGPGTRLTVL.

The CDR3 nucleotides are TGTGGCCGGGGGGACAGGGTCCTCAAACGCACAGATACGCAGTATTTT. It codes for CGRGDRVLKRTDTQYF. The J gene is TRBJ2-3, the V gene TRBV27; 9 positions match TRBD1. The CDR3 totals 16 residues. The germline V gene encodes CDR1 MNHEY and CDR2 SMNVEV (reference sequence).

Worth noting for this clone: At one end the junction does not follow the germline gene, possibly because of a read error. Other DNA sequences from this sample encode an identical CDR3 as well. CDR3 amino acids: CASGLWIGGVAEAFF. The CDR3 DNA is TGTGCTAGTGGTTTGTGGATCGGGGGGGTGGCTGAGGCTTTCTTT. The V call is TRBV12-5, the J call TRBJ1-1; tentatively, D is TRBD1 (5 bases). The CDR3 length is 15 residues. From germline, CDR1 is LGHNT and CDR2 FRNRAP.

This rearrangement joins TRBV5-4 to TRBJ2-1; TRBD1 is a possible D gene (6 bases). The CDR3 totals 15 residues. The V gene lost 4 bases and the J gene lost 1 base, with 12 bases spanning the gap. CDR1 SGHNT and CDR2 YYREEE come from the germline V gene (reference sequence). DNA for the CDR3: TGTGCCAGCAGCAACACTAGGGGGTCCTACAATGAGCAGTTCTTC. It codes for CASSNTRGSYNEQFF.